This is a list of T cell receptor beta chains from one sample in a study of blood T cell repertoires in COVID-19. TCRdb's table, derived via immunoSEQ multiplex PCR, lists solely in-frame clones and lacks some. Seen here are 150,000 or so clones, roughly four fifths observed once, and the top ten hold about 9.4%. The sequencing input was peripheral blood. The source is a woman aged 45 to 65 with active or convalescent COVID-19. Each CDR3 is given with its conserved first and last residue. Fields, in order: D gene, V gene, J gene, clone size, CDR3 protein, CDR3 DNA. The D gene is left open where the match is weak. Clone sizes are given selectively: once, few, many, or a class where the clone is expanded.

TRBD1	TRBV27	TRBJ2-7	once	CASSIQGWTYEQYF	TGTGCCAGCAGTATACAGGGGTGGACCTACGAGCAGTACTTC
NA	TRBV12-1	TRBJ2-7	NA	CASSFETSGGLYYEQYF	TGTGCCAGCAGCTTTGAGACTAGCGGGGGCCTCTACTACGAGCAGTACTTC
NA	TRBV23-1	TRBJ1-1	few	CASSQQQGELNTEAFF	TGCGCCAGCAGTCAACAACAGGGTGAGTTGAACACTGAAGCTTTCTTT
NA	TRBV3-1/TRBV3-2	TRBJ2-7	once	CASSQERDEVEGLSNEQYF	TGTGCCAGCAGCCAAGAGAGGGATGAAGTGGAGGGCCTGTCCAACGAGCAGTACTTC
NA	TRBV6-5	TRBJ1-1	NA	CASSSELVDTEAFF	TGTGCCAGCAGTTCCGAGCTAGTGGACACTGAAGCTTTCTTT
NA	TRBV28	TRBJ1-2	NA	CASSLGGREGYTF	TGTGCCAGCAGTTTAGGAGGGCGGGAGGGCTACACCTTC
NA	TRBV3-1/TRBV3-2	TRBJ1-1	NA	CASSHLSKRNTEAFF	TGTGCCAGCAGCCATTTGTCTAAGCGGAACACTGAAGCTTTCTTT
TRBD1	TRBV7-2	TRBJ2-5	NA	CASSFDRGQTETQYF	TGTGCCAGCAGCTTCGACAGGGGGCAGACAGAGACCCAGTACTTC
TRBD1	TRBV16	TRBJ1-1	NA	CASSQSRQGAGDTEAFF	TGTGCCAGCAGCCAATCGAGACAGGGGGCTGGCGACACTGAAGCTTTCTTT
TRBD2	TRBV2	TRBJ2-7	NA	CASSAGLAGSWEQYF	TGTGCCAGCAGCGCAGGACTAGCGGGGAGTTGGGAGCAGTACTTC
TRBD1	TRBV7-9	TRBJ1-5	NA	CASSWDRGNQPQHF	TGTGCCAGCAGCTGGGACAGGGGAAATCAGCCCCAGCATTTT
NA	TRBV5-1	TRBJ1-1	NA	CASSSAGGNAEAFF	TGCGCCAGCAGCTCCGCCGGGGGAAACGCTGAAGCTTTCTTT
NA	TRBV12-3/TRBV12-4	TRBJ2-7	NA	CASSLRGSLYF	TGTGCCAGCAGTTTAAGGGGAAGTTTGTACTTC
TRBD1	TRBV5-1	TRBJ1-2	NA	CASSPDPGQGNYGYTF	TGCGCCAGCAGCCCGGATCCGGGACAGGGGAACTATGGCTACACCTTC
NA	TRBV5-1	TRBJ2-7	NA	CASSLELPYEQYF	TGCGCCAGCAGCTTGGAACTGCCCTACGAGCAGTACTTC
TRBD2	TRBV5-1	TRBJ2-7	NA	CASSLASGKGLYEQYF	TGCGCCAGCAGCTTGGCTAGCGGTAAAGGTCTTTACGAGCAGTACTTC
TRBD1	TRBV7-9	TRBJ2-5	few	CASSLRDRGLVETQYF	TGTGCCAGCAGCCTCCGGGACAGGGGGCTCGTAGAGACCCAGTACTTC
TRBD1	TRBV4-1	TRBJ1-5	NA	CASSQEGGRQPQHF	TGCGCCAGCAGCCAAGAAGGGGGCCGGCAGCCCCAGCATTTT
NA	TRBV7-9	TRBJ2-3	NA	CASRGGLKSVTQYF	TGTGCCAGCAGGGGGGGGCTCAAATCGGTTACGCAGTATTTT
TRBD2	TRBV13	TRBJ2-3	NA	CASSLALAGGGVDTQYF	TGTGCCAGCAGCTTAGCACTAGCGGGGGGCGGAGTAGATACGCAGTATTTT
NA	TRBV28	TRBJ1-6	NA	CASSPAGQLLNSPLHF	TGTGCCAGCAGCCCTGCAGGACAACTTCTTAATTCACCCCTCCACTTT
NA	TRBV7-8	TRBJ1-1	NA	CASSAWASEAFF	TGTGCCAGCAGCGCTTGGGCGTCTGAAGCTTTCTTT
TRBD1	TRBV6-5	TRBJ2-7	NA	CASTEHRGRGEQYF	TGTGCCAGCACCGAACACAGGGGAAGGGGCGAGCAGTACTTC
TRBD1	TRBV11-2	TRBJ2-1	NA	CASSFAQGAHGEQFF	TGTGCCAGCAGCTTCGCACAGGGGGCGCACGGTGAGCAGTTCTTC
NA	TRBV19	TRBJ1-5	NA	CASMYSRDSNQPQHF	TGTGCCAGTATGTATAGCAGGGATAGCAATCAGCCCCAGCATTTT
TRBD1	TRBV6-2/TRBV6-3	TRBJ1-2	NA	CASSSRGQGVPRYGYTF	TGTGCCAGCAGTTCCCGGGGACAGGGGGTGCCGAGATATGGCTACACCTTC
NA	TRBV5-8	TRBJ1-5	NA	CASPAYNQPQHF	TGTGCCAGCCCTGCGTACAATCAGCCCCAGCATTTT
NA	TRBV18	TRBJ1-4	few	CASSPSQATNEKLFF	TGTGCCAGCTCACCAAGTCAGGCAACTAATGAAAAACTGTTTTTT
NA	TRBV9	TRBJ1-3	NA	CASSVAGETSGNTIYF	TGTGCCAGCAGCGTAGCTGGAGAGACCTCTGGAAACACCATATATTTT
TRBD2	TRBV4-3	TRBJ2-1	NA	CASSRGTSGPLDYNEQFF	TGCGCCAGCAGCCGAGGGACTAGCGGACCTCTCGACTACAATGAGCAGTTCTTC
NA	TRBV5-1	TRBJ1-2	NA	CASSQTVNYGYTF	TGCGCCAGCAGCCAAACAGTGAACTATGGCTACACCTTC
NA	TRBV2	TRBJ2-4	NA	CASSVGTAKNIQYF	TGTGCCAGCAGTGTGGGGACTGCCAAAAACATTCAGTACTTC
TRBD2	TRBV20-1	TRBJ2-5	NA	CSASGTSGSQETQYF	TGCAGTGCTAGTGGGACTAGCGGGTCCCAAGAGACCCAGTACTTC
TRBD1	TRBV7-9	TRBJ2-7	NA	CASSLKGQGGHEQYF	TGTGCCAGCAGCTTAAAGGGACAGGGGGGCCACGAGCAGTACTTC
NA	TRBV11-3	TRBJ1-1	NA	CASSSSRNTEAFF	TGTGCCAGCTCTTCCTCCCGGAACACTGAAGCTTTCTTT
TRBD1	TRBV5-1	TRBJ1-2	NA	CASSLAATGGANYGYTF	TGCGCCAGCAGCTTGGCTGCGACAGGGGGCGCGAACTATGGCTACACCTTC
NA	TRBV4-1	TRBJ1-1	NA	CASTQDRGYTEAFF	TGCGCCAGCACCCAAGATAGGGGATACACTGAAGCTTTCTTT
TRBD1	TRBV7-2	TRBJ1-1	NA	CASSSRTGGSFQAFF	TGTGCCAGCAGCTCCCGGACAGGGGGAAGCTTCCAAGCTTTCTTT
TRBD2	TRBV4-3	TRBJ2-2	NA	CASSQEGELAGTGELFF	TGCGCCAGCAGCCAAGAGGGCGAACTAGCGGGAACCGGGGAGCTGTTTTTT
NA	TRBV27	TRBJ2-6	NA	CASSTQGSGANVLTF	TGTGCCAGCAGTACTCAGGGGAGCGGGGCCAACGTCCTGACTTTC
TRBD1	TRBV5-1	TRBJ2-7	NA	CASSLAARPGRQGRSYEQYF	TGCGCCAGCAGCTTGGCTGCCCGGCCAGGCCGACAGGGTCGATCCTACGAGCAGTACTTC
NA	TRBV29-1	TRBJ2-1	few	CSVGGPNSYNEQFF	TGCAGCGTTGGCGGCCCTAACTCCTACAATGAGCAGTTCTTC
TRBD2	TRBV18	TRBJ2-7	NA	CASSLGRAYEQYF	TGTGCCAGCTCACTGGGGAGGGCCTACGAGCAGTACTTC
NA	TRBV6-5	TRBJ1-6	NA	CASSYSGRNSPLHF	TGTGCCAGCAGTTACTCCGGGAGAAATTCACCCCTCCACTTT
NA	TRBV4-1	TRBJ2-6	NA	CASSQGEARSGANVLTF	TGCGCCAGCAGCCAAGGGGAGGCCCGCTCTGGGGCCAACGTCCTGACTTTC
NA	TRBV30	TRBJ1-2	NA	CAWGQGSIGYGYTF	TGTGCCTGGGGGCAGGGTTCAATAGGATATGGCTACACCTTC
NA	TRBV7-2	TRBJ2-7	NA	CASSPNLVASSYEQYF	TGTGCCAGCAGTCCAAATCTGGTCGCGAGCTCCTACGAGCAGTACTTC
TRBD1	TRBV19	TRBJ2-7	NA	CASSPGGTGGSYEQYF	TGTGCCAGTAGCCCCGGGGGGACAGGGGGCTCGTACGAGCAGTACTTC